The entry below gives a single TCR beta chain sequence along with its context. The entry originates in a study of T-cell memory formation after mild COVID-19. TCRdb re-called the 5' RACE reads through MiXCR, storing one row per CDR3 protein. The repertoire has 300,000 to 400,000 distinct CDR3 sequences, around 30% of them found once; the top ten carry around an eighth. This TCR derives from an adult woman who had mild COVID-19 (a few samples of this study predate the infection). Cell type and time point are not known. The specimen sequenced was PBMCs or a T cell subset sorted from them (not recorded which).

CDR3: CASKQGEDEKLFF. In DNA form, the CDR3 reads TGTGCCAGCAAACAGGGGGAGGATGAAAAACTGTTTTTT. V gene TRBV25-1 combines with J gene TRBJ1-4, with TRBD1 identical over 8 bases. The germline CDR1 and CDR2 sequences are MGHDK and SYGVNS. J lost 6 bases, V lost 7 bases, and 4 bases had no gene match. This CDR3 comprises 13 residues.